Listed below are T cell receptor delta chains from one sample, sequenced in a study of gamma-delta T cells after stem cell transplantation. TCRdb processed the RT-PCR reads again with the CATT caller. The table shows about 2,900 delta-chain clones, with around a third occurring only once. Sequencing was done on a sample of gamma-delta T cells. The receptors stem from a human donor. It is not recorded whose cells these are; they may come from a transplant donor. Each CDR3 is given with its conserved first and last residue. A D gene is named only where the DNA matches it firmly. Where a row states a size, it is once, few, many or the class of an expanded clone; other rows omit it.

.	TRDV2	TRDD3	TRDJ1	TGTGCCTGTGACATACTGGGGGCCCTCTCCGGAGGTAAACTCATCTTT	CACDILGALSGGKLIF
few	TRDV1	TRDD3	TRDJ1	TGTGCTCTTGGGGTTCATTGGCTGGGGGATCGAACGGGTACCGATAAACTCATCTTT	CALGVHWLGDRTGTDKLIF
few	TRDV2	.	TRDJ1	TGTGCCTGTGACACCTTGGGGTTAAACACCGATAAACTCATCTTT	CACDTLGLNTDKLIF
few	TRDV2	TRDD3	TRDJ1	TGTGCCTGTGACTCGGTACTGGGGGATACGACCACCGATAAACTCATCTTT	CACDSVLGDTTTDKLIF
.	TRDV2	TRDD3	TRDJ1	TGTGCCTGTGACACCCTACTGGGGGATGCCAGGTACCAGACCGATAAACTCATCTTT	CACDTLLGDARYQTDKLIF
.	TRDV2	TRDD3	TRDJ1	TGTGCCTGTCAACCCCTCTGGGGGGCTCACACCGATAAACTCATCTTT	CACQPLWGAHTDKLIF
.	TRDV3	.	TRDJ1	TGTGCCTTCCGTCCTATACCTATACTGGGAGATGTAGTTTACACCGATAAACTCATCTTT	CAFRPIPILGDVVYTDKLIF
few	TRDV2	TRDD3	TRDJ1	TGTGCCTGTGACACCGTGGGGGATACGCGGGGCACCGATAAACTCATCTTT	CACDTVGDTRGTDKLIF
medium-sized	TRDV2	.	TRDJ3	TGTGCCTGTGACACCGTCGGAAGGGGAGAGCTCTCCTGGGACACCCGACAGATGTTTTTC	CACDTVGRGELSWDTRQMFF
.	TRDV2	TRDD3	TRDJ1	TGTGCCTGTGACACCGTTGGGGTACTGGGGACCGGCGGTCCCGATAAACTCATCTTT	CACDTVGVLGTGGPDKLIF
large	TRDV2	TRDD3	TRDJ1	TGTGCCTGTGACCCGCTTTACTGGGGGATACAAGCGTTGGACACCGATAAACTCATCTTT	CACDPLYWGIQALDTDKLIF
few	TRDV1	TRDD3	TRDJ1	TGTGCTCTTGGGGTCACGCGTCGCCACCTTACTGGGGGATACGCGAAGTACACCGATAAACTCATCTTT	CALGVTRRHLTGGYAKYTDKLIF
few	TRDV2	.	TRDJ1	TGTGCCTGTGACCCCTTATGGGTGATCGGGAAACTCATCTTT	CACDPLWVIGKLIF
.	TRDV1	TRDD3	TRDJ1	TGTGCTCTTGGGGAACTTTCCCTCCCTACTGGGGGATACAGGCATAAACTCATCTTT	CALGELSLPTGGYRHKLIF
medium-sized	TRDV2	TRDD3	TRDJ1	TGTGCCTGTGACCCGATTGTCGACTGGGGGTCTCCCACCGATAAACTCATCTTT	CACDPIVDWGSPTDKLIF
medium-sized	TRDV2	TRDD3	TRDJ1	TGTGCCTGTGACAAGGTACTGGGGGATCCAAAGACCACCGATAAACTCATCTTT	CACDKVLGDPKTTDKLIF
.	TRDV2	.	TRDJ1	TGTGCCTGTGACACCTTACTACTTGAAGGCCTGGACACCGATAAACTCATCTTT	CACDTLLLEGLDTDKLIF
medium-sized	TRDV2	.	TRDJ3	TGTGCCTGTGACACCGTGGGGAGTGGGAAATCCTGGGACACCCGACAGATGTTTTTC	CACDTVGSGKSWDTRQMFF
.	TRDV2	.	TRDJ1	TGTGCCCGTGACACGTTAGGGGGGGGGGCCACCGATAAACTCATCTTT	CARDTLGGGATDKLIF
medium-sized	TRDV2	.	TRDJ3	TGTGCCTGTGACTCTATTCGTACGGGACACTCCTGGGACACCCGACAGATGTTTTTC	CACDSIRTGHSWDTRQMFF
few	TRDV2	.	TRDJ1	TGTGCCTGTGACCCGACAAGAGGGGTTTATACGTTATCTGATCAGAACACCGATAAACTCATCTTT	CACDPTRGVYTLSDQNTDKLIF
large	TRDV2	TRDD3	TRDJ1	TGTGCCTGTGATATTATGACTGGGGGCCCACCGCATAGGTACACCGATAAACTCATCTTT	CACDIMTGGPPHRYTDKLIF
medium-sized	TRDV2	TRDD3	TRDJ2	TGTGCCTGTGACGCGCTTCTGGGGGACCCCTTTTCAGCACAACTCTTCTTT	CACDALLGDPFSAQLFF
medium-sized	TRDV2	.	TRDJ1	TGTGCCTGTGATCAAATGGGGCTTTCCCGGGACACCGATAAACTCATCTTT	CACDQMGLSRDTDKLIF